This T cell receptor beta chain comes out of a study of neoadjuvant nivolumab and ipilimumab in lung cancer. Looking at the study overall: Patients got nivolumab 3 mg/kg on days 1, 15 and 29; combination added ipilimumab 1 mg/kg day 1.

Note on this clone: Antigen: not known.

Some clones are missing from TCRdb's copy, which holds only in-frame ones; the method was immunoSEQ multiplex PCR. The data contain 45,000 to 55,000 clones, 80% to 90% of them singletons. The CDR3 consists of 14 residues. Germline lookup yields CDR1 LNHDA and CDR2 SQIVND (reference sequence). The V gene end was trimmed by 5 bases and the J gene end by 4 bases; junction bases not matched to a gene: 0. Study-wide results and limits: TCR richness and clonality were higher in tumors than adjacent uninvolved lung. Blood richness before therapy tracked richness in tumors resected after neoadjuvant therapy. From pretherapy to surgery, tumor richness and clonality rose with dual therapy.

The material was blood, obtained before neoadjuvant nivolumab, alone or with ipilimumab. J is TRBJ2-7 and V is TRBV19; 15 nucleotides match TRBD2. The TCR originated in an adult with non-small cell lung cancer. Some clones in this sample may be carry-over from other donors' samples. CDR3 region: CASSGLAGGYEQYF. CDR3 bases: TGTGCCAGTAGTGGACTAGCGGGAGGGTACGAGCAGTACTTC. The full variable domain, rest sourced from reference TRBV19 and TRBJ2-7, is DGGITQSPKYLFRKEGQNVTLSCEQNLNHDAMYWYRQDPGQGLRLIYYSQIVNDFQKGDIAEGYSVSREKKESFPLTVTSAQKNPTAFYLCASSGLAGGYEQYFGPGTRLTVT.